Each of the 26 T cell receptor beta chains below was sequenced from the same sample in a study of cytomegalovirus exposure and HLA in healthy donors. 13 Jbeta primers and 60 Vbeta primers were used for the PCR. Some clones are missing from TCRdb's copy, which holds only in-frame ones; the method was immunoSEQ multiplex PCR. The sample shows just under 95,000 clones, almost 85% of them seen only once. Sequencing was performed on PBMCs. Receptors were obtained from a young woman in good health and CMV-seropositive.

This clone was recorded a few times. The chain is built from TRBV5-6 and TRBJ2-7, with 7 bases that match TRBD1. J gave up 0 bases and V 3 bases, and 9 bases lay outside the gene matches. The CDR3 contains 16 residues. Per germline, CDR1 SGHDT and CDR2 YYEEEE. CDR3 protein: CASSSPGQPSSYEQYF. CDR3 coding DNA: TGTGCCAGCAGCTCTCCGGGACAGCCTAGCTCCTACGAGCAGTACTTC. The whole variable domain, filled in from reference TRBV5-6 and TRBJ2-7, reads DAGVTQSPTHLIKTRGQQVTLRCSPKSGHDTVSWYQQALGQGPQFIFQYYEEEERQRGNFPDRFSGHQFPNYSSELNVNALLLGDSALYLCASSSPGQPSSYEQYFGPGTRLTVT.

V is TRBV2 and J is TRBJ1-5; D not resolved. This CDR3 spans 13 amino acids. Germline V gives CDR1 SNHLY, CDR2 FYNNEI. The V and J ends lost 6 bases and 7 bases respectively, with 13 bases between them. In DNA form, the CDR3 reads TGTGCCAGCAGGATTGGGCCAAGACAGCCCCAGCATTTT. This gives the protein CASRIGPRQPQHF.

As regards this clone: Germline is not matched at one junction end, which may reflect a read error. The chain recombines TRBV6-1 with TRBJ2-7; D is unclear. Germline CDR1 and CDR2: MNHNS and SASEGT. This CDR3 region has 13 residues. The CDR3 is CASREGRSYEQYF. CDR3 nucleotides: TGTGCCAGCAGGGAAGGTCGCTCCTACGAGCAGTACTTC.

This chain links TRBV19 with TRBJ2-7; D is possibly TRBD2 (5 bases). This CDR3 region has 15 residues. CDR1 is LNHDA and CDR2 is SQIVND in the germline V gene (reference sequence). Deletions cut 3 bases from V and 6 bases from J, with 18 bases between. CDR3 bases: TGTGCCAGTAGTATGAGCGGTTCATGGACTTCCGAGCAGTACTTC. Its protein is CASSMSGSWTSEQYF.

The genes are TRBV28 and TRBJ2-5; 9 nucleotides match TRBD1. V was clipped by 4 bases and J by 5 bases; unmatched bases: 5. The CDR3 extends over 14 amino acids. The V gene's germline CDR1 is MDHEN and CDR2 SYDVKM. This CDR3 reads CASSSGQGAETQYF. Here the CDR3 DNA reads TGTGCCAGCAGTTCGGGACAGGGCGCGGAGACCCAGTACTTC.

This chain joins TRBV5-4 and TRBJ1-1; 7 nucleotides line up with TRBD1. The V and J ends lost 5 bases and 0 bases, in that order; junction bases with no gene match: 7. The V gene's germline CDR1 is SGHNT and CDR2 YYREEE (reference sequence). The CDR3 spans 15 residues. CDR3 nucleotide sequence: TGTGCCAGCAGTCCCACAGGGGCTTTGAACACTGAAGCTTTCTTT. It specifies CASSPTGALNTEAFF.

The gene calls are TRBV25-1 and TRBJ1-2, with a possible D match to TRBD1 (5 bases). This CDR3 contains 16 residues. CDR1 MGHDK and CDR2 SYGVNS come from the germline V gene. V lost 2 bases to trimming and J lost 4 bases, with 17 bases between them. The CDR3 bases are TGTGCCAGCAGTGAAGCAACCGCCCGGGACTTCTATGGCTACACCTTC. This codes for CASSEATARDFYGYTF.

The chain carries TRBV7-9 and TRBJ2-7; 12 nucleotides agree with TRBD2. Germline lookup yields CDR1 SEHNR and CDR2 FQNEAQ (reference sequence). Trimming at V came to 10 bases and at J to 2 bases, leaving 6 bases not matched to a gene. There are 14 residues in the CDR3. CDR3 in DNA: TGTGCCACAGAAGGACTAGCGGGAACCTACGAGCAGTACTTC. Protein: CATEGLAGTYEQYF.

The rearrangement uses TRBV2 and TRBJ1-2; D gene ambiguous. V dropped 5 bases and J dropped 1 base, with 8 bases sitting between them. Per germline, CDR1 SNHLY and CDR2 FYNNEI. The CDR3 has 13 amino acids. The CDR3 protein is CASSRQDNYGYTF. DNA for the CDR3: TGTGCCAGCAGTAGGCAGGATAACTATGGCTACACCTTC. Using reference TRBV2 and TRBJ1-2 for the parts outside the CDR3, the full variable domain is EPEVTQTPSHQVTQMGQEVILRCVPISNHLYFYWYRQILGQKVEFLVSFYNNEISEKSEIFDDQFSVERPDGSNFTLKIRSTKLEDSAMYFCASSRQDNYGYTFGSGTRLTVV.

This sequence joins TRBV6-5 and TRBJ2-1, with D possibly being TRBD1 (5 bases). CDR3 size: 14 residues. Germline V gene sequence: CDR1 MNHEY, CDR2 SVGAGI. With 2 bases removed from V and 9 bases from J, the gap between germline ends came to 14 bases. The CDR3 is CASSYGSGAREQFF. As DNA, the CDR3 is TGTGCCAGCAGTTACGGCTCTGGGGCCCGTGAGCAGTTCTTC.

This clone was seen just once. CDR3 nucleotide sequence: TGTGCCTGGAGTAAACTGCAGGGATACAATGAAAAACTGTTTTTT. Protein: CAWSKLQGYNEKLFF. The chain carries TRBV30 and TRBJ1-4, with a weak D call TRBD1 (5 bases). Trimming cost V 2 bases and J 5 bases, with 15 bases left between them. The CDR3 totals 15 residues. The germline V gene encodes CDR1 GTSNPN and CDR2 SVGIG (reference sequence).

The V gene is TRBV29-1, the J gene TRBJ2-3; a possible D gene is TRBD2 (6 bases). Looked up from germline, CDR1 is SQVTM and CDR2 is ANQGSEA. V was trimmed by 0 bases and J by 3 bases, leaving 16 bases between them. This CDR3 region has 16 residues. CDR3 in DNA: TGCAGCGTTGAAGACGACCTTGGGAGGACGACAGATACGCAGTATTTT. It yields the protein CSVEDDLGRTTDTQYF.

The genes are TRBV28 and TRBJ2-7, with 10 positions matching TRBD1. The V and J ends lost 8 bases and 4 bases, in that order; junction bases with no gene match: 2. This CDR3 spans 12 amino acids. Germline V gives CDR1 MDHEN, CDR2 SYDVKM. The CDR3 DNA reads as TGTGCCAGCTGGGACAGGGGTTACGAGCAGTACTTC. As protein: CASWDRGYEQYF.

V usage is TRBV19 and J usage is TRBJ1-1; no clear D. This CDR3 spans 13 amino acids. The germline V gene has CDR1 LNHDA and CDR2 SQIVND (reference sequence). V lost 6 bases to trimming and J lost 5 bases, with 13 bases between them. The CDR3 loop is CASSMGWETEAFF. As DNA, the CDR3 is TGTGCCAGTAGCATGGGGTGGGAGACTGAAGCTTTCTTT. The full variable domain, rest sourced from reference TRBV19 and TRBJ1-1, is DGGITQSPKYLFRKEGQNVTLSCEQNLNHDAMYWYRQDPGQGLRLIYYSQIVNDFQKGDIAEGYSVSREKKESFPLTVTSAQKNPTAFYLCASSMGWETEAFFGQGTRLTVV.

The chain uses TRBV5-6 and TRBJ1-1; 9 positions agree with TRBD1. The CDR3 spans 14 residues. Germline V gene lookup returns CDR1 SGHDT and CDR2 YYEEEE. J was trimmed by 11 bases and V by 4 bases; bases with no gene match: 12. The chain's CDR3 is CASSPGTGSYRAFF. The CDR3 bases are TGTGCCAGCAGCCCGGGGACAGGGAGCTATAGGGCTTTCTTT.

This rearrangement joins TRBV19 to TRBJ2-3, with 8 bases lining up with TRBD2. This CDR3 spans 14 amino acids. The trim removed 7 bases at V and 6 bases at J, leaving 9 bases unmatched. Germline values: CDR1 LNHDA, CDR2 SQIVND (reference sequence). CDR3 sequence (DNA): TGTGCCAGTAACGGGGGGGAGTCGTATGATACGCAGTATTTT. As protein: CASNGGESYDTQYF. The full variable domain, its missing parts supplied by reference TRBV19 and TRBJ2-3, is DGGITQSPKYLFRKEGQNVTLSCEQNLNHDAMYWYRQDPGQGLRLIYYSQIVNDFQKGDIAEGYSVSREKKESFPLTVTSAQKNPTAFYLCASNGGESYDTQYFGPGTRLTVL.

The CDR3 sequence: CASSQGPGRTAAEAFF. The DNA for the CDR3 is TGCGCCAGCAGCCAAGGCCCGGGGAGGACCGCCGCCGAAGCTTTCTTT. This chain links TRBV4-1 with TRBJ1-1; no clear D. The V gene's germline CDR1 is MGHRA and CDR2 YSYEKL. The CDR3 totals 16 residues. Trimming removed 1 base at V and 8 bases at J, with 20 bases between.

The V and J genes are TRBV2 and TRBJ2-5; 7 positions agree with TRBD2. V lost 8 bases, J lost 4 bases, and 16 bases stayed unmatched. Per germline, CDR1 SNHLY and CDR2 FYNNEI. The CDR3 has 16 residues. The CDR3 DNA reads as TGTGCCAGCGGTCCTATGGGGGGGAGCGGTTCAGAGACCCAGTACTTC. Its protein product is CASGPMGGSGSETQYF.

V is TRBV5-6 and J is TRBJ1-2, with 8 bases lining up with TRBD1. Germline V gene lookup returns CDR1 SGHDT and CDR2 YYEEEE. After removal of 2 bases from V and 4 bases from J, the junction contained 10 bases not matched to a gene. This CDR3 comprises 16 residues. The CDR3 DNA is TGTGCCAGCAGCTTCTTGGACAGGGCGCGGATCTATGGCTACACCTTC. It yields the protein CASSFLDRARIYGYTF.

This sequence joins TRBV2 and TRBJ1-2; D is uncertain. The CDR3 runs 10 residues. Deletions cut 8 bases from V and 7 bases from J, with 8 bases between. Germline V CDR1 and CDR2: SNHLY, FYNNEI. The CDR3 nucleotides read TGTGCCAGCCAGTATACTGGCTACACCTTC. Amino acid sequence: CASQYTGYTF. The variable domain in full, with the rest retrieved from reference TRBV2 and TRBJ1-2, is EPEVTQTPSHQVTQMGQEVILRCVPISNHLYFYWYRQILGQKVEFLVSFYNNEISEKSEIFDDQFSVERPDGSNFTLKIRSTKLEDSAMYFCASQYTGYTFGSGTRLTVV.

The chain uses TRBV27 and TRBJ1-1; TRBD1 aligns across 8 bases. The germline CDR1 and CDR2 sequences are MNHEY and SMNVEV (reference sequence). The CDR3 runs to 14 residues. V lost 3 bases, J lost 4 bases, and 4 bases stayed unmatched. Here the CDR3 reads CASSLAGGFTEAFF. The DNA for the CDR3 is TGTGCCAGCAGTTTGGCAGGGGGCTTCACTGAAGCTTTCTTT.

The chain recombines TRBV9 with TRBJ2-3; D is ambiguous. The germline V and J ends were trimmed by 1 base and 8 bases, with 14 bases remaining between them. Looked up from germline, CDR1 is SGDLS and CDR2 is YYNGEE. This CDR3 region has 14 residues. CDR3 sequence reads: CASSVISSIATQYF. Here the CDR3 DNA reads TGTGCCAGCAGCGTAATCAGCAGCATAGCTACGCAGTATTTT. Full variable domain (outside the CDR3, taken from reference TRBV9 and TRBJ2-3): DSGVTQTPKHLITATGQRVTLRCSPRSGDLSVYWYQQSLDQGLQFLIQYYNGEERAKGNILERFSAQQFPDLHSELNLSSLELGDSALYFCASSVISSIATQYFGPGTRLTVL.

The rearrangement links TRBV7-9 to TRBJ2-6; 9 bases are shared with TRBD1. The CDR3 spans 19 residues. The trim removed 5 bases at V and 0 bases at J, leaving 11 bases unmatched. CDR1 SEHNR and CDR2 FQNEAQ come from the germline V gene (reference sequence). The CDR3 bases are TGTGCCAGCAGCCCCGGAACGGGACAGGGAGACTCTGGGGCCAACGTCCTGACTTTC. Its protein product is CASSPGTGQGDSGANVLTF.

The V gene is TRBV6-6, the J gene TRBJ1-1; no reliable D call. Per the germline V gene, CDR1 is MNHNY and CDR2 is SVGAGI (reference sequence). V lost 8 bases, J lost 6 bases, and 16 bases lay in between. The CDR3 has 13 residues. The CDR3 DNA follows: TGTGCCAGCCAACCAGACGGTGGAGCTGAAGCTTTCTTT. Translating gives CASQPDGGAEAFF.

The chain carries TRBV9 and TRBJ2-7; 7 bases line up with TRBD2. V lost 4 bases and J lost 2; bases outside the gene matches: 6. The CDR3 covers 14 residues. CDR1 is SGDLS and CDR2 is YYNGEE in the germline V gene. The CDR3 loop reads CASSPGTTTYEQYF. CDR3 coding DNA: TGTGCCAGCAGCCCCGGGACTACAACCTACGAGCAGTACTTC.

The J gene is TRBJ2-5, the V gene TRBV6-1; D perhaps matches TRBD1 (5 bases). Trimming pared 3 bases from V and 5 bases from J, leaving 10 bases between. The CDR3 has 13 residues. Looked up from germline, CDR1 is MNHNS and CDR2 is SASEGT. CDR3: CASSDRAEETQYF. CDR3 DNA sequence: TGTGCCAGCAGTGACAGGGCGGAGGAGACCCAGTACTTC.